The 20 T cell receptor beta chains below were found in one sample sequenced in a study of vaccination effects on CD4 cells after COVID-19. ViraFEST assay sequencing came after antigen-specific CD4+ T cells were expanded with viral peptide pools. When roughly eleven days of culture had elapsed, CD4+ T cells were isolated. Each participant received a vaccine that was either BNT162b2 or mRNA-1273, given as two doses. Generated by immunoSEQ multiplex PCR, the TCRdb table keeps only in-frame clones and is missing some. The table shows roughly 30,000 clones, with over 65% occurring only once. Antigens for these TCRs are unknown. Source: CD4+ T cells from PBMCs cultured with HCoV-NL63 spike peptides, taken after COVID-19 vaccination. The receptors here all came from a human donor who received a COVID-19 vaccine.

Only a few counts were recorded for this clone. This chain links TRBV19 with TRBJ1-5, with TRBD1 matching 11 bases. The V gene end was trimmed by 5 bases and the J gene end by 0 bases; junction bases not matched to a gene: 6. The CDR3 length is 17 residues. In germline, CDR1 is LNHDA, CDR2 SQIVND (reference sequence). CDR3 loop: CASSSGQGAASNQPQHF. Here the CDR3 DNA reads TGTGCCAGTAGTTCAGGACAGGGGGCAGCTAGCAATCAGCCCCAGCATTTT.

The rearrangement uses TRBV19 and TRBJ2-4; tentative D call: TRBD1 (6 bases). The CDR3 is 17 residues long. CDR1 is LNHDA, CDR2 SQIVND, per germline (reference sequence). Trimming stripped 5 bases from V and 8 bases from J, with 25 bases between. The CDR3 is CASSLWGLVGSSDIQYF. For the CDR3, the DNA is TGTGCCAGTAGTCTCTGGGGGCTAGTCGGGTCGTCGGACATTCAGTACTTC. Variable domain in full (rest from reference TRBV19 and TRBJ2-4): DGGITQSPKYLFRKEGQNVTLSCEQNLNHDAMYWYRQDPGQGLRLIYYSQIVNDFQKGDIAEGYSVSREKKESFPLTVTSAQKNPTAFYLCASSLWGLVGSSDIQYFGAGTRLSVL.

The chain joins TRBV3-1 (or the pseudogene TRBV3-2) to TRBJ2-5; D possibly uses TRBD1 or TRBD2 (7 bases each). Between the trimmed V and J ends, which lost 1 base and 5 bases, there was a span of 14 bases. Germline lookup yields CDR1 LGHDT and CDR2 YNNKEL (reference sequence). The CDR3 covers 15 residues. The CDR3 DNA reads TGTGCCAGCAGCCAAGTCCCAGGGGGGGACGAGACCCAGTACTTC. Its protein product is CASSQVPGGDETQYF.

This chain links TRBV9 with TRBJ2-2, with D possibly TRBD2 on 5 matching bases. Germline V gene sequence: CDR1 SGDLS, CDR2 YYNGEE. Trimming took 4 bases from V and 0 from J, leaving 25 bases between them. CDR3 length equals 20 residues. CDR3 region: CASSPRRLTGLTANTGELFF. CDR3 nucleotide sequence: TGTGCCAGCAGCCCCCGTCGTTTAACGGGGTTGACCGCGAACACCGGGGAGCTGTTTTTT.

This clone showed up just a few times. This chain uses TRBV3-1 (or the pseudogene TRBV3-2) with TRBJ1-1; D gene uncertain. Trimming took off 4 bases at V and 4 bases at J, with 13 bases between the two ends. CDR1 and CDR2 from the germline V gene are LGHDT and YNNKEL (reference sequence). This CDR3 has 14 residues. This CDR3 is CASSPPGVTTEAFF. The DNA for the CDR3 is TGTGCCAGCAGCCCCCCAGGCGTGACCACTGAAGCTTTCTTT.

The chain is built from TRBV30 and TRBJ1-1; 9 bases align to TRBD1. Germline CDR1 and CDR2: GTSNPN and SVGIG (reference sequence). Trimming at V came to 0 bases and at J to 0 bases, leaving 17 bases not matched to a gene. The CDR3 contains 20 residues. This CDR3 is CAWSVAHPGQGVWVNTEAFF. The CDR3 DNA is TGTGCCTGGAGTGTGGCTCATCCGGGACAGGGCGTGTGGGTGAACACTGAAGCTTTCTTT. The whole variable domain, remainder taken from reference TRBV30 and TRBJ1-1, is SQTIHQWPATLVQPVGSPLSLECTVEGTSNPNLYWYRQAAGRGLQLLFYSVGIGQISSEVPQNLSASRPQDRQFILSSKKLLLSDSGFYLCAWSVAHPGQGVWVNTEAFFGQGTRLTVV.

This chain links TRBV19 with TRBJ2-7; no clear D. This CDR3 spans 15 amino acids. Trimming left V 5 bases short and J 0 bases short, with 14 bases between. Looked up from germline, CDR1 is LNHDA and CDR2 is SQIVND (reference sequence). CDR3: CASSPLPAGSYEQYF. DNA for the CDR3: TGTGCCAGTAGTCCCCTCCCGGCAGGCTCCTACGAGCAGTACTTC.

The V and J genes are TRBV5-8 and TRBJ1-2; perhaps TRBD1 as D (5 bases). Germline V gives CDR1 SGHTS, CDR2 YDEGEE. This CDR3 comprises 17 residues. The ends were cut back, 6 bases at V and 1 base at J, with 22 bases in the middle. CDR3 amino acids: CASNPPSRQTINYGYTF. CDR3 DNA: TGTGCCAGCAACCCTCCCTCCCGACAGACGATTAACTATGGCTACACCTTC.

This clone was counted a few times. V gene TRBV19 combines with J gene TRBJ2-1, with a tentative D call TRBD1 (6 bases). The V end was cut by 7 bases, the J end by 6 bases, with 16 bases between. This CDR3 contains 14 residues. CDR1 is LNHDA and CDR2 is SQIVND in the germline V gene (reference sequence). CDR3 coding DNA: TGTGCCAGTAAGCGGACAGATCAACGCAATGAGCAGTTCTTC. Translating gives CASKRTDQRNEQFF.

Here the CDR3 reads CASSVDNRATEAFF. The CDR3 DNA is TGTGCCAGCAGCGTAGATAACAGGGCCACTGAAGCTTTCTTT. The rearrangement links TRBV9 to TRBJ1-1, with D perhaps matching TRBD1 (6 bases). Germline-derived CDR1 and CDR2 are SGDLS and YYNGEE. The CDR3 spans 14 residues. Trimming pared 0 bases from V and 4 bases from J, leaving 10 bases between.

The chain links TRBV12-5 to TRBJ2-5; 9 bases match TRBD1. This CDR3 has 15 amino acids. V was pared by 1 base and J by 5 bases, with 5 bases of the junction left unmatched. The germline CDR1 and CDR2 sequences are LGHNT and FRNRAP. The CDR3 sequence: CASGLATGGGETQYF. The CDR3 DNA is TGTGCTAGTGGTTTGGCGACAGGGGGAGGGGAGACCCAGTACTTC.

In this sample, this clone turned up a few times. The J gene is TRBJ1-4, the V gene TRBV30; 8 nucleotides match TRBD1. This CDR3 contains 16 residues. V lost 2 bases, J lost 8 bases, and 13 bases stayed unmatched. CDR1 and CDR2 (germline): GTSNPN, SVGIG (reference sequence). As DNA, the CDR3 is TGTGCCTGGAGTCTGTTTGGGGCAGGGGGCCAGGAAAAACTGTTTTTT. This translates into CAWSLFGAGGQEKLFF.

A single count supports this clone. The chain couples TRBV4-1 to TRBJ2-3, with TRBD2 matching over 7 bases. In germline, CDR1 is MGHRA, CDR2 YSYEKL. The J segment lost 3 bases and the V segment lost 1 base, leaving 10 bases of the junction unmatched. CDR3 length: 17 amino acids. The CDR3 region is CASSQGHSAGVTDTQYF. The CDR3 bases are TGCGCCAGCAGCCAAGGGCACTCGGCGGGAGTAACAGATACGCAGTATTTT.

V and J are TRBV7-9 and TRBJ2-1, with 15 nucleotides matching TRBD2. This CDR3 spans 16 amino acids. Trimming cost V 5 bases and J 9 bases; bases outside gene matches: 8. The germline gives CDR1 SEHNR, CDR2 FQNEAQ (reference sequence). The CDR3 nucleotides read TGTGCCAGCAGCCGGACTAGCGGGAGGGGGGTAGGTGAGCAGTTCTTC. Its translation is CASSRTSGRGVGEQFF.

The DNA of the CDR3 is TGTGCCAGCAGCTTGGCTCTTTTACGGGGGACCCGGGGAGAGCAGTACTTC. This sequence encodes CASSLALLRGTRGEQYF. The rearrangement links TRBV5-8 to TRBJ2-7, with D possibly TRBD2 on 6 matching bases. The CDR3 length is 17 residues. V was clipped by 0 bases and J by 7 bases, with 23 bases between them. CDR1 and CDR2 from the germline V gene are SGHTS and YDEGEE. The complete variable domain, with remaining parts taken from reference TRBV5-8 and TRBJ2-7, reads EAGVTQSPTHLIKTRGQQATLRCSPISGHTSVYWYQQALGLGLQFLLWYDEGEERNRGNFPPRFSGRQFPNYSSELNVNALELEDSALYLCASSLALLRGTRGEQYFGPGTRLTVT.

In its sample, this clone was seen a few times. J is TRBJ2-7 and V is TRBV4-2; D call uncertain. Trimming left V 0 bases short and J 0 bases short, with 9 bases between. The length of the CDR3 is 15 residues. Germline V gives CDR1 LGHNA, CDR2 YNFKEQ. The CDR3 DNA reads TGTGCCAGCAGCCAAGATCTAGACGGCTCCTACGAGCAGTACTTC. Its protein is CASSQDLDGSYEQYF.

V and J are TRBV6-1 and TRBJ1-4; TRBD1 agrees at 12 bases. Germline CDR1 and CDR2: MNHNS and SASEGT. V was clipped by 5 bases and J by 4 bases; unmatched bases: 5. The CDR3 length is 16 residues. Here the CDR3 reads CASSQGTGGYNEKLFF. CDR3 nucleotides: TGTGCCAGCAGTCAAGGGACAGGGGGCTATAATGAAAAACTGTTTTTT.

The chain couples TRBV6-1 to TRBJ2-1; D perhaps matches TRBD2 (6 bases). The CDR3 length is 15 residues. CDR1 is MNHNS and CDR2 is SASEGT in the germline V gene. Trimming took off 3 bases at V and 6 bases at J, with 15 bases between the two ends. The CDR3 nucleotides read TGTGCCAGCAGTGAGGACGGGAGACGGGGCAATGAGCAGTTCTTC. Protein product: CASSEDGRRGNEQFF.

The chain uses TRBV30 and TRBJ1-2, with TRBD1 as a possible D gene (5 bases). The V and J ends lost 4 bases and 4 bases respectively, with 10 bases between them. The CDR3 has 12 residues. Germline V lookup: CDR1 GTSNPN, CDR2 SVGIG (reference sequence). The CDR3 protein is CAWTPQGYGYTF. DNA for the CDR3: TGTGCCTGGACACCTCAGGGCTATGGCTACACCTTC.

The rearrangement joins TRBV10-3 to TRBJ1-1, with D unclear. The V gene's germline CDR1 is ENHRY and CDR2 SYGVKD. The CDR3 has 13 amino acids. V dropped 9 bases and J dropped 2 bases, with 13 bases sitting between them. CDR3 loop: CAISGEANTEAFF. DNA for the CDR3: TGTGCCATTTCCGGGGAAGCTAACACTGAAGCTTTCTTT.